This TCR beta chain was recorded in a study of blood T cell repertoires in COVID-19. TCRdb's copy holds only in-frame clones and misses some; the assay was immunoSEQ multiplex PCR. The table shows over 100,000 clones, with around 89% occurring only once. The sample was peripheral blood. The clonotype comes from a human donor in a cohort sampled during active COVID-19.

This CDR3 reads CASSITSGNNQPQHF. The CDR3 bases are TGTGCCAGTAGTATAACGTCAGGGAACAATCAGCCCCAGCATTTT. The genes are TRBV19 and TRBJ1-5; perhaps TRBD1 as D (5 bases). The V end lost 2 bases, the J end lost 3 bases, and 11 bases lay between the germline ends. Germline assignment: CDR1 LNHDA and CDR2 SQIVND (reference sequence). The CDR3 has 15 amino acids.